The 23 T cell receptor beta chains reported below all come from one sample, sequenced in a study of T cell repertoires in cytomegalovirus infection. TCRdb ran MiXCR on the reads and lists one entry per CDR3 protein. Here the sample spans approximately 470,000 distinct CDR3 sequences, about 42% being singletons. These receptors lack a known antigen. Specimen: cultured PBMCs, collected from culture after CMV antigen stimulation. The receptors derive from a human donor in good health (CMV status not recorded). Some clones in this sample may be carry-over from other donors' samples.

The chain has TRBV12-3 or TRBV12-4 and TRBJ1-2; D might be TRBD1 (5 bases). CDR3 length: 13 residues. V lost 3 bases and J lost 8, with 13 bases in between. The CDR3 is CASSFPGSEGYTF. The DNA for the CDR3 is TGTGCCAGCAGTTTTCCAGGGTCGGAGGGCTACACCTTC.

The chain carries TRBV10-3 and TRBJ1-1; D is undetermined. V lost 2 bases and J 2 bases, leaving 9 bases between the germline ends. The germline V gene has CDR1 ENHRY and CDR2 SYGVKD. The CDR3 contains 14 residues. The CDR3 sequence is CAISEKGSNTEAFF. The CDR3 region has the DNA TGTGCCATCAGTGAGAAGGGCAGCAACACTGAAGCTTTCTTT.

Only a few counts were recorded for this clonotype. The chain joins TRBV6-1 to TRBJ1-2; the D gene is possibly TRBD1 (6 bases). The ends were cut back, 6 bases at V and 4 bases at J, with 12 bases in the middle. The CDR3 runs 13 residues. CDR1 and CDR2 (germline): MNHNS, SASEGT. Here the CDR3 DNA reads TGTGCCAGCAGCTCCACAGGGCTCTATGGCTACACCTTC. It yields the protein CASSSTGLYGYTF.

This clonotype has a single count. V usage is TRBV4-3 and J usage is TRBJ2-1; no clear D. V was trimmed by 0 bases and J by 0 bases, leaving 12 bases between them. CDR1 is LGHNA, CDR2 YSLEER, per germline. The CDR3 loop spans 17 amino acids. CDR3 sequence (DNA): TGCGCCAGCAGCCAAGACGCCCAGCGCCGCTCCTACAATGAGCAGTTCTTC. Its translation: CASSQDAQRRSYNEQFF.

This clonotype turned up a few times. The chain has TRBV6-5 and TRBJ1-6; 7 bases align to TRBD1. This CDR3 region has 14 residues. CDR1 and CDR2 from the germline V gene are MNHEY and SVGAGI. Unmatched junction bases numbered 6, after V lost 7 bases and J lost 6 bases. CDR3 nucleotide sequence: TGTGCCAGCAACCCGACAGGGATTAATTCACCCCTCCACTTT. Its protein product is CASNPTGINSPLHF.

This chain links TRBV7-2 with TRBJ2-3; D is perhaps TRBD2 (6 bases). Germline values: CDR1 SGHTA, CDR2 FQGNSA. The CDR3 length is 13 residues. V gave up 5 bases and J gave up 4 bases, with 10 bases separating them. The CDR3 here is CASSGGTADTQYF. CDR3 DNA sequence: TGTGCCAGCAGCGGCGGGACGGCAGATACGCAGTATTTT. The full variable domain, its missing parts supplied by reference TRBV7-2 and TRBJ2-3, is GAGVSQSPSNKVTEKGKDVELRCDPISGHTALYWYRQSLGQGLEFLIYFQGNSAPDKSGLPSDRFSAERTGGSVSTLTIQRTQQEDSAVYLCASSGGTADTQYFGPGTRLTVL.

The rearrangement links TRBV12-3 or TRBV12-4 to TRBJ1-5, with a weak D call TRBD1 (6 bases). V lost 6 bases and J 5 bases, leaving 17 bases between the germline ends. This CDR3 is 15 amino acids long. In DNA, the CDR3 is TGTGCCAGCAGCCCGAGACAGGCGGTGGATCAGCCCCAGCATTTT. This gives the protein CASSPRQAVDQPQHF.

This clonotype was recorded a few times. The CDR3, as DNA: TGTGCCAGCAGTGGACTAGCGGGAATCTCCTACAATGAGCAGTTCTTC. Translation: CASSGLAGISYNEQFF. The chain couples TRBV6-1 to TRBJ2-1; 11 bases align to TRBD2. CDR3 length: 16 amino acids. CDR1 and CDR2 from the germline V gene are MNHNS and SASEGT. The ends lost 4 bases at V and 0 bases at J; junction bases unmatched: 2.

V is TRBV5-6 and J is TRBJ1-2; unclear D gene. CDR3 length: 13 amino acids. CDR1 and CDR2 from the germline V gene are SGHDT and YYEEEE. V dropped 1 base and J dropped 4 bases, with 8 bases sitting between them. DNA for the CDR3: TGTGCCAGCAGCTTGTACGGACCCTATGGCTACACCTTC. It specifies CASSLYGPYGYTF.

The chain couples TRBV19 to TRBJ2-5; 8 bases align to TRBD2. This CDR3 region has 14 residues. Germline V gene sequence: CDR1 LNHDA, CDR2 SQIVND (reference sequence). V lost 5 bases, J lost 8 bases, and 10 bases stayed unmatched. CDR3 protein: CASSRGGPAGTQYF. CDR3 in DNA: TGTGCCAGTAGTCGGGGGGGACCGGCGGGAACCCAGTACTTC.

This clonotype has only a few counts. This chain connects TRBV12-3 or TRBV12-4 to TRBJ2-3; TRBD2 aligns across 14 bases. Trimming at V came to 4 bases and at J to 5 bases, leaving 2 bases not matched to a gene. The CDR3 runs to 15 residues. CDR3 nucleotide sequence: TGTGCCAGCAGTTCGGGGACTAGCGGGGGAGATACGCAGTATTTT. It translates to CASSSGTSGGDTQYF.

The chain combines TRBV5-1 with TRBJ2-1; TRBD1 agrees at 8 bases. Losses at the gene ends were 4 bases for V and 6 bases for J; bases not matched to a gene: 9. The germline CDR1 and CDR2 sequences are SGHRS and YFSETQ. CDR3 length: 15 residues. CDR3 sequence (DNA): TGCGCCAGCAGCCGTGGACAGGGTGGCTTCAATGAGCAGTTCTTC. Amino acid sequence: CASSRGQGGFNEQFF.

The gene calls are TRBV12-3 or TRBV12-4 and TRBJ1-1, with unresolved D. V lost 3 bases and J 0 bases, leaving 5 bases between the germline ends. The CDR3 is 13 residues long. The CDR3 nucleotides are TGTGCCAGCAGTTTGGATATGAACACTGAAGCTTTCTTT. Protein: CASSLDMNTEAFF.

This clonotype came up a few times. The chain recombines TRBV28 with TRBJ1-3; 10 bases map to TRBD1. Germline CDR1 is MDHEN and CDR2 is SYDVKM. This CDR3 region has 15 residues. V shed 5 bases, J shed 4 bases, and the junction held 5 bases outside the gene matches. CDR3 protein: CASSAGQGRGNTIYF. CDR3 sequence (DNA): TGTGCCAGCAGTGCGGGACAGGGGAGGGGAAACACCATATATTTT. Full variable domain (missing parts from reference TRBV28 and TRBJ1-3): DVKVTQSSRYLVKRTGEKVFLECVQDMDHENMFWYRQDPGLGLRLIYFSYDVKMKEKGDIPEGYSVSREKKERFSLILESASTNQTSMYLCASSAGQGRGNTIYFGEGSWLTVV.

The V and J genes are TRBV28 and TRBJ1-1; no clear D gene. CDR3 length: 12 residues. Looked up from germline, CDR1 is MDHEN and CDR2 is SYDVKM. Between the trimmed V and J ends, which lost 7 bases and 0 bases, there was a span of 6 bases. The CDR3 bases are TGTGCCAGCATACGGATGAACACTGAAGCTTTCTTT. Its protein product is CASIRMNTEAFF.

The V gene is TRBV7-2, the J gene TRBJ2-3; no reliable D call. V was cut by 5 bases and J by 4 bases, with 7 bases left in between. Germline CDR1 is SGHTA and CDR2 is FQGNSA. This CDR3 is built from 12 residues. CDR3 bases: TGTGCCAGCAGCACCGATTCAGATACGCAGTATTTT. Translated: CASSTDSDTQYF.

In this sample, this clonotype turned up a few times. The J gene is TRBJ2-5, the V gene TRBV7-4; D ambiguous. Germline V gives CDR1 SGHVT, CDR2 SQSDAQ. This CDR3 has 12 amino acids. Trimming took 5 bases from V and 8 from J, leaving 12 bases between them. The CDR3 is CASSLPHCTQYF. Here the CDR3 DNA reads TGTGCCAGCAGCCTACCTCACTGTACCCAGTACTTC.

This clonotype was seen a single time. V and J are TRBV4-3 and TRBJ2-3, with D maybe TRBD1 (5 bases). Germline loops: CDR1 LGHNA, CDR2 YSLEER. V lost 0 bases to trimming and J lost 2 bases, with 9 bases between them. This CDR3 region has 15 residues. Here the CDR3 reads CASSQDGQNTDTQYF. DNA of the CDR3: TGCGCCAGCAGCCAAGATGGACAAAACACAGATACGCAGTATTTT.

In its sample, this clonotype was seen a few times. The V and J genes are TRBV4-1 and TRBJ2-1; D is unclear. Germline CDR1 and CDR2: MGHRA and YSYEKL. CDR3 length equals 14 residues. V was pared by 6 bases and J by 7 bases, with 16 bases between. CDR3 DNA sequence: TGCGCCAGCAGGCCACTGGCCCGCAAAAATGAGCAGTTCTTC. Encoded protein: CASRPLARKNEQFF.

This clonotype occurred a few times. The CDR3 sequence is CASSLGRTGGQETQYF. The CDR3 DNA reads as TGTGCCAGCAGCTTAGGTCGGACAGGGGGCCAAGAGACCCAGTACTTC. The V call is TRBV11-2, the J call TRBJ2-5, with TRBD1 matching 10 bases. There are 16 residues in the CDR3. V lost 1 base to trimming and J lost 1 base; unmatched junction nucleotides: 3. CDR1 is SGHAT and CDR2 is FQNNGV in the germline V gene.

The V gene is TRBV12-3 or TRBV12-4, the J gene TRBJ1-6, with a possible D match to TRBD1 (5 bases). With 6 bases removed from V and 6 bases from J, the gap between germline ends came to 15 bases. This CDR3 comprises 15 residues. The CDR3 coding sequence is TGTGCCAGCAGAGACAGTCCGTACCCTAATTCACCCCTCCACTTT. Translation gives CASRDSPYPNSPLHF.

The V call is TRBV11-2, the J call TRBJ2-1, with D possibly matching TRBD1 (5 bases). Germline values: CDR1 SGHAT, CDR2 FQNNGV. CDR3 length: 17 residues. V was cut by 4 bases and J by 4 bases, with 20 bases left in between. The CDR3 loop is CASSSLPRLTGYNEQFF. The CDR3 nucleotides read TGTGCCAGCAGCTCCTTACCCCGTTTAACAGGTTACAATGAGCAGTTCTTC. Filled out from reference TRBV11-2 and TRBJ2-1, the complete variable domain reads EAGVAQSPRYKIIEKRQSVAFWCNPISGHATLYWYQQILGQGPKLLIQFQNNGVVDDSQLPKDRFSAERLKGVDSTLKIQPAKLEDSAVYLCASSSLPRLTGYNEQFFGPGTRLTVL.

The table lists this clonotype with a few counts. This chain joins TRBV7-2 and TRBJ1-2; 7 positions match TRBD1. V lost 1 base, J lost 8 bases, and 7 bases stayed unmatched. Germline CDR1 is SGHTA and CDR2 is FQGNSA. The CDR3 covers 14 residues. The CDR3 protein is CASSLDRSGGGYTF. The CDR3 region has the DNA TGTGCCAGCAGCTTAGATCGGTCAGGGGGAGGCTACACCTTC.